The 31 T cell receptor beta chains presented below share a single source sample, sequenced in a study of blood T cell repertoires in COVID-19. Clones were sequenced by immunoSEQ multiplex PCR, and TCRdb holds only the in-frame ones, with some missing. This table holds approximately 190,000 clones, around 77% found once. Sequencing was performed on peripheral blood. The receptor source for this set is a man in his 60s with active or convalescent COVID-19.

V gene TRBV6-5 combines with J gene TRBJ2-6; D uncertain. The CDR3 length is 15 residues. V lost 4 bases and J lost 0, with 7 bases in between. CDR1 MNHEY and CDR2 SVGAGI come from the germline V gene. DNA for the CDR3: TGTGCCAGCAGTTTCCTCAGCTCTGGGGCCAACGTCCTGACTTTC. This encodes CASSFLSSGANVLTF.

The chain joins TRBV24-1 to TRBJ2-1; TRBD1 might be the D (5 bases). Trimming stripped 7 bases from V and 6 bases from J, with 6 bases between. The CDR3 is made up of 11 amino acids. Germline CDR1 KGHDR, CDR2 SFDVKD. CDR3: CATRGPNEQFF. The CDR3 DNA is TGTGCCACCAGGGGGCCCAATGAGCAGTTCTTC.

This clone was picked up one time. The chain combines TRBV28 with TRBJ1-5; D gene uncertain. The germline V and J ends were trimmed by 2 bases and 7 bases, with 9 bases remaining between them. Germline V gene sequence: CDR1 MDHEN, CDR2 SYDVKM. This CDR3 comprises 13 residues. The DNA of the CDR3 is TGTGCCAGCAGTTTAGACTCAACCCAGCCCCAGCATTTT. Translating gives CASSLDSTQPQHF.

CDR3 amino acids: CASSDRGLDTGELFF. The DNA for the CDR3 is TGTGCCAGCAGTGACAGGGGGCTGGACACCGGGGAGCTGTTTTTT. The chain recombines TRBV25-1 with TRBJ2-2; TRBD1 agrees at 8 bases. This CDR3 spans 15 amino acids. Germline assignment: CDR1 MGHDK and CDR2 SYGVNS. The J segment lost 3 bases and the V segment lost 3 bases, leaving 3 bases of the junction unmatched.

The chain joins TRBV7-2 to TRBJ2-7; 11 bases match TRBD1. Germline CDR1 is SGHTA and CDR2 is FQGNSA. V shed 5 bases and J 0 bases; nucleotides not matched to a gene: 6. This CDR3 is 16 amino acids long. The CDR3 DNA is TGTGCCAGCAGCCTAAGAGGGACAGGGGGCTCCTACGAGCAGTACTTC. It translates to CASSLRGTGGSYEQYF.

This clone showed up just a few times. The CDR3 DNA follows: TGTGCCAGTTCAACCACCCCGCTAGTAGCCTACGAGCAGTACTTC. It is translated as CASSTTPLVAYEQYF. This chain uses TRBV19 with TRBJ2-7, with no clear D. The CDR3 extends over 15 amino acids. The ends were cut back, 8 bases at V and 2 bases at J, with 19 bases in the middle. The germline V gene has CDR1 LNHDA and CDR2 SQIVND (reference sequence).

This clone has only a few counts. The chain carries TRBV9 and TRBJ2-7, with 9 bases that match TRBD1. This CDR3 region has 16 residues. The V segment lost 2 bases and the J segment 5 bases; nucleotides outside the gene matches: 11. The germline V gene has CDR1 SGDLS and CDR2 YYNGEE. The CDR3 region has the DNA TGTGCCAGCAGCGTCGGGGCCGGGACAGGGATCCACGAGCAGTACTTC. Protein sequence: CASSVGAGTGIHEQYF.

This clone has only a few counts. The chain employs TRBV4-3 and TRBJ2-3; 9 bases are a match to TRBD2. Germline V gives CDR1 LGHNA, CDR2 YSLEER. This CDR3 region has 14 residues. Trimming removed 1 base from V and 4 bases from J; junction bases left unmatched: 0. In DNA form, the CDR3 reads TGCGCCAGCAGCCAAGGGACTAGCGCAGATACGCAGTATTTT. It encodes CASSQGTSADTQYF.

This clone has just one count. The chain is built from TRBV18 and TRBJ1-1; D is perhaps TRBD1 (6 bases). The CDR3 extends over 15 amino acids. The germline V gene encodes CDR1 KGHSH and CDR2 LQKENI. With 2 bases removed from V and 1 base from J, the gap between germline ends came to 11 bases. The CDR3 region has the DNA TGTGCCAGCTCACCATCTCCGGGACAGAACACTGAAGCTTTCTTT. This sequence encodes CASSPSPGQNTEAFF.

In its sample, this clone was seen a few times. The CDR3 bases are TGTGCCAGCCGCCACGGGACAGAGCGCTACGAGCAGTACTTC. Translating gives CASRHGTERYEQYF. The chain recombines TRBV27 with TRBJ2-7; TRBD1 aligns across 7 bases. The CDR3 is made up of 14 amino acids. The germline CDR1 and CDR2 sequences are MNHEY and SMNVEV (reference sequence). The junction had 10 bases not matched to a gene; V was cut back by 8 bases and J by 3 bases.

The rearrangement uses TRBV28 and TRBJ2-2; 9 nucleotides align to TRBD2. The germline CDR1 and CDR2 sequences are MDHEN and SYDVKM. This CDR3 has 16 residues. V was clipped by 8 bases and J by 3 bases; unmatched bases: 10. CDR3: CASYLRRGGYTGELFF. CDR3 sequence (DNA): TGTGCCAGCTATCTCCGGCGGGGGGGTTACACCGGGGAGCTGTTTTTT.

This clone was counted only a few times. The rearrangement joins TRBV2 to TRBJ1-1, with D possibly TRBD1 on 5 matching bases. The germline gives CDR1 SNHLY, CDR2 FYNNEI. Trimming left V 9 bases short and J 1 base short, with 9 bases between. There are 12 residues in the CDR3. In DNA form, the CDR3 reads TGTGCCAGTCTCAGGGAGAACACTGAAGCTTTCTTT. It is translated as CASLRENTEAFF.

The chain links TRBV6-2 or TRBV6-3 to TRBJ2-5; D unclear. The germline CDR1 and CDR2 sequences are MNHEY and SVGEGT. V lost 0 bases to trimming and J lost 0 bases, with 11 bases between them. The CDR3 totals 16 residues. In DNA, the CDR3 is TGTGCCAGCAGTTACTCGATACAGATTTACCAAGAGACCCAGTACTTC. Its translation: CASSYSIQIYQETQYF.

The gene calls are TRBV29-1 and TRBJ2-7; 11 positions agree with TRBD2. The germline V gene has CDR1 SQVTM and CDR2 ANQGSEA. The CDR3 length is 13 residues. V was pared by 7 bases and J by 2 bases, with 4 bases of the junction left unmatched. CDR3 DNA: TGCAGCGCTGGACTAGCGGGCCCCTACGAGCAGTACTTC. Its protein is CSAGLAGPYEQYF.

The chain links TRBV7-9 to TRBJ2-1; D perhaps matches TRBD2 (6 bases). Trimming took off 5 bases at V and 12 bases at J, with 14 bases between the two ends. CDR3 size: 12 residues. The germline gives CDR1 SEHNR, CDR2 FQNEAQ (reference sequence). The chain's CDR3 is CASSTRDSTQFF. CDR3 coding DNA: TGTGCCAGCAGCACCCGGGACTCAACGCAGTTCTTC.

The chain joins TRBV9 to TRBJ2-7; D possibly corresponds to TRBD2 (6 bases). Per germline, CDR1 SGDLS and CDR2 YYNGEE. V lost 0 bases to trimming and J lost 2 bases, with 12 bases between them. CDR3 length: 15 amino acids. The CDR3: CASSVEASVTYEQYF. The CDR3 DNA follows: TGTGCCAGCAGCGTAGAGGCTAGCGTGACCTACGAGCAGTACTTC.

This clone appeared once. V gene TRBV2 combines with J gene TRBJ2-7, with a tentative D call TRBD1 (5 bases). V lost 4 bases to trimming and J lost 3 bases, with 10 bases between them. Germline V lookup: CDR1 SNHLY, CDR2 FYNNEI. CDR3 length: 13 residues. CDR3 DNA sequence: TGTGCCAGCAGTGGGGGCAGGAGCTACGAGCAGTACTTC. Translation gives CASSGGRSYEQYF. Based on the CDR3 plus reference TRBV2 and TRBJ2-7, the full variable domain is EPEVTQTPSHQVTQMGQEVILRCVPISNHLYFYWYRQILGQKVEFLVSFYNNEISEKSEIFDDQFSVERPDGSNFTLKIRSTKLEDSAMYFCASSGGRSYEQYFGPGTRLTVT.

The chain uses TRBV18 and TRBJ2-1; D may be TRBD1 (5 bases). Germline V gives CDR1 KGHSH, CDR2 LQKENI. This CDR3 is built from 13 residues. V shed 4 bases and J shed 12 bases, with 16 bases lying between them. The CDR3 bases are TGTGCCAGCTCACTCGACGACAGTGGAAGGCAGTTCTTC. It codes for CASSLDDSGRQFF.

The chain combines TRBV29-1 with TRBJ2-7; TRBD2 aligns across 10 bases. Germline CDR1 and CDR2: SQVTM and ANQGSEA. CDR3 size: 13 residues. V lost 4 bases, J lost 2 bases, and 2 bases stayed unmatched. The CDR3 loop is CSVVTSGAYEQYF. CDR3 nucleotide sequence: TGCAGCGTTGTCACTAGCGGGGCCTACGAGCAGTACTTC.

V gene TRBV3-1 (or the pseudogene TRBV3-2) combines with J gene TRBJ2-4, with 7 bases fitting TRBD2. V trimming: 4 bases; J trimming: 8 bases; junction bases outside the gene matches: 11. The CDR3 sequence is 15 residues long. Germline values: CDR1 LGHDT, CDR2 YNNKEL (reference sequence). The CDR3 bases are TGTGCCAGCAGCCTCCGGACTAGAGTTATGGACATTCAGTACTTC. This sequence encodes CASSLRTRVMDIQYF.

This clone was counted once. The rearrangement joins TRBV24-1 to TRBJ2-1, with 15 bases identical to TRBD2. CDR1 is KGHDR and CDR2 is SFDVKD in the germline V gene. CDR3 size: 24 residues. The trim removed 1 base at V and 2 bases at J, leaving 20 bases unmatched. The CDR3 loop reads CATSDFGDRGPGLAGGATYNEQFF. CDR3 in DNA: TGTGCCACCAGTGATTTTGGGGACAGGGGACCGGGACTAGCGGGAGGAGCGACCTACAATGAGCAGTTCTTC.

The CDR3: CASSVDRNYGYTF. As DNA, the CDR3 is TGTGCCAGCAGTGTGGACAGGAACTATGGCTACACCTTC. This chain joins TRBV6-2 or TRBV6-3 and TRBJ1-2; TRBD1 matches at 7 bases. The trim removed 5 bases at V and 2 bases at J, leaving 2 bases unmatched. The germline V gene encodes CDR1 MNHEY and CDR2 SVGEGT. The CDR3 totals 13 residues.

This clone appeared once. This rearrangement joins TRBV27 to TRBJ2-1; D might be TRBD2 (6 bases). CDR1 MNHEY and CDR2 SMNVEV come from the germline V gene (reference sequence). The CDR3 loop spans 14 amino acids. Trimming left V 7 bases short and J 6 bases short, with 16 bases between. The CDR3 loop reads CASKSGRPGNEQFF. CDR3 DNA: TGTGCCAGCAAAAGCGGGCGGCCTGGCAATGAGCAGTTCTTC.

The chain's CDR3 is CASSLRTSGLAKNIQYF. The CDR3 nucleotides are TGTGCCAGCAGCTTGCGGACTAGCGGGCTAGCCAAAAACATTCAGTACTTC. The chain carries TRBV13 and TRBJ2-4, with TRBD2 identical over 11 bases. Germline values: CDR1 PRHDT, CDR2 FYEKMQ (reference sequence). CDR3 length equals 17 residues. V gave up 3 bases and J gave up 0 bases; unmatched junction bases: 4.

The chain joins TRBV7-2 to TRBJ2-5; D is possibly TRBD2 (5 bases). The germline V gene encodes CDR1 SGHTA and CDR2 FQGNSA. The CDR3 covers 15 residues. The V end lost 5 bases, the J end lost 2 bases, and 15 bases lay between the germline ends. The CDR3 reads CASSHPGRPQETQYF. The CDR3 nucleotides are TGTGCCAGCAGCCATCCTGGGAGACCACAAGAGACCCAGTACTTC.

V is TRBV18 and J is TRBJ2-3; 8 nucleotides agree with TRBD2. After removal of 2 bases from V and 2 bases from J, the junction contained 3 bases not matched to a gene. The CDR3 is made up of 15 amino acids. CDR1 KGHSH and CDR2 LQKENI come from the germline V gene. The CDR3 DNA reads TGTGCCAGCTCACCAAGCGGGGGAACCACAGATACGCAGTATTTT. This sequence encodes CASSPSGGTTDTQYF.

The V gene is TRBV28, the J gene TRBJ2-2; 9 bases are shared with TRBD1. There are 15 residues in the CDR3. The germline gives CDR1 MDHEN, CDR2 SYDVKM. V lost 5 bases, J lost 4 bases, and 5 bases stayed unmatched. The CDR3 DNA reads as TGTGCCAGCAGTCCTGACAGGGGGGGCACCGGGGAGCTGTTTTTT. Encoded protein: CASSPDRGGTGELFF.

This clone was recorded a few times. CDR3 sequence: CASSGWGGIAEAFF. DNA of the CDR3: TGTGCCAGCAGTGGGTGGGGGGGGATTGCTGAAGCTTTCTTT. The genes are TRBV2 and TRBJ1-1; TRBD1 might be the D (5 bases). CDR1 is SNHLY and CDR2 is FYNNEI in the germline V gene. V was trimmed by 4 bases and J by 6 bases, leaving 15 bases between them. This CDR3 contains 14 residues.

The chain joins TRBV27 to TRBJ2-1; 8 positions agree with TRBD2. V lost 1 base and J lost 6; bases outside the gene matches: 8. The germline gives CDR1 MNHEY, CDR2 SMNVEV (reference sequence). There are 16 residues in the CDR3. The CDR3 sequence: CASSLFVGRDGNEQFF. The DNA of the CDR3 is TGTGCCAGCAGTTTATTTGTCGGGAGGGATGGCAATGAGCAGTTCTTC.

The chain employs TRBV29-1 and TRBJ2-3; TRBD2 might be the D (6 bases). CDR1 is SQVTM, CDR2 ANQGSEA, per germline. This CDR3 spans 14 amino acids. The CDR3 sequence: CRKMGGVLTDTQYF. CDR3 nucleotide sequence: TGCAGGAAGATGGGCGGGGTCCTCACAGATACGCAGTATTTT.

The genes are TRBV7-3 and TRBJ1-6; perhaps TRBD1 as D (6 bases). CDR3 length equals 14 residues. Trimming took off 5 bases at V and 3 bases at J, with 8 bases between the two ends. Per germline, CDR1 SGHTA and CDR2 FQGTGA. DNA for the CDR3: TGTGCCAGCAGCCTACAGGGCTATAATTCACCCCTCCACTTT. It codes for CASSLQGYNSPLHF.